Described below is a single T cell receptor (beta chain) sequence and its context. Its antigen remains unidentified. TCRdb keeps only in-frame clones here, not all; method: immunoSEQ multiplex PCR. The table includes 90,000 to 100,000 clones, roughly 76% detected once. Germline CDR1 and CDR2: ENHRY and SYGVKD. The CDR3 loop spans 12 amino acids. The germline V and J ends were trimmed by 7 bases and 1 base, with 7 bases remaining between them. The sample belongs to a study of PD-1 blockade in classical Hodgkin lymphoma. The study, taken as a whole, reports: Newly diagnosed patients reportedly trailed healthy donors in baseline TCR diversity.

Every patient had relapsed following autologous stem cell transplantation, and cohorts differed in brentuximab vedotin exposure. The source was peripheral blood mononuclear cells (PBMCs), collected before the second cycle of nivolumab. The clonotype was recovered from a human donor with classical Hodgkin lymphoma. This chain links TRBV10-3 with TRBJ1-1; D is uncertain. The CDR3 DNA follows: TGTGCCATCAAACCGGGGAACACTGAAGCTTTCTTT. Translation gives CAIKPGNTEAFF.